This T cell receptor beta chain was captured in a study of Graves' ophthalmopathy and Graves' hyperthyroidism. After removal of 5 bases from V and 3 bases from J, the junction contained 9 bases not matched to a gene. Germline CDR1 reads DFQATT; CDR2 reads SNEGSKA (reference sequence). This CDR3 spans 14 amino acids. Amplified material comprised TCR beta CDR3 regions derived from RNA transcripts. First-round RT-PCR used HTBI primers; second-round multiplex PCR followed. TCRdb fed the multiplex PCR reads into MiXCR, producing one record per CDR3 protein. The sample holds about 740,000 distinct CDR3 sequences, roughly 40% seen once.

The sample was peripheral blood. This clonotype was obtained from an adult man with Graves' ophthalmopathy. This sequence joins TRBV20-1 and TRBJ2-7; TRBD2 matches at 8 bases. This chain's CDR3 is CSAGKAGDLYEQYF. The DNA of the CDR3 is TGCAGTGCTGGGAAAGCGGGGGACCTCTACGAGCAGTACTTC.